This paragraph reports one T cell receptor (beta chain). The sample belongs to a study of T cells after yellow fever vaccination. A single record per CDR3 protein comes from TCRdb applying MiXCR to the 5' RACE reads. The sample yields hundreds of thousands of distinct CDR3 sequences, approximately 3.8% seen once. V lost 6 bases, J lost 8 bases, and 14 bases stayed unmatched. The CDR3 consists of 15 residues. Germline CDR1 MNHEY, CDR2 SVGAGI. The sequences come from PBMCs, collected on the day of the yellow fever booster vaccination. The J gene is TRBJ1-1, the V gene TRBV6-5; TRBD1 matches at 8 bases. This TCR derives from a man between 18 and 35 years old who received the YFV17D yellow fever vaccine. CDR3 loop: CASRINYRTGREAFF. CDR3 DNA sequence: TGTGCCAGCAGGATAAACTACAGGACAGGGCGGGAAGCTTTCTTT.